This T cell receptor beta chain was retrieved from a study of cytomegalovirus exposure and HLA in healthy donors. Study-level background: T cells numbering around 190 million yielded fewer than 140 million unique TCR beta sequences in an earlier analysis.

PCR used 60 Vbeta primers and 13 Jbeta primers. Some clones are missing from TCRdb's copy, which holds only in-frame ones; the method was immunoSEQ multiplex PCR. The sample shows fewer than 30,000 clones, less than 70% of them seen only once. The CDR3 contains 15 residues. Unmatched junction bases numbered 11, after V lost 2 bases and J lost 5 bases. Germline V gene data show CDR1 as GTSNPN and CDR2 as SVGIG (reference sequence). Note on this clone: Its antigen is not identified.

General observations from the study: The authors judged a highly shared variant cluster likely a sequencing artifact. Whilst most TCR sequences proved rare, a subset of public TCRs occurred across many donors. Associated with cytomegalovirus, according to the listing, were fewer than 200 TCR beta chains.

The sequence derives from a male donor in good health and CMV-seropositive. The chain couples TRBV30 to TRBJ2-7, with TRBD1 identical over 8 bases. Specimen: PBMCs. The CDR3 loop reads CAWSLFKARGHEQYF. The CDR3 DNA reads as TGTGCCTGGAGTCTGTTTAAAGCCAGGGGGCACGAGCAGTACTTC.